One sample yielded the 22 T cell receptor beta chains listed below, sequenced in a study of blood T cell repertoires in COVID-19. Clones were read by immunoSEQ multiplex PCR, and TCRdb kept only the in-frame ones, dropping some. The data show roughly 200,000 clones, with 80% to 90% seen just once and 3.3% held by the top ten. The sample comprised peripheral blood. These receptors were taken from a man in his sixties with acute or convalescent COVID-19.

The chain couples TRBV7-2 to TRBJ2-1, with D possibly being TRBD1 (5 bases). V lost 2 bases to trimming and J lost 8 bases, with 19 bases between them. The CDR3 length is 16 residues. CDR1 and CDR2 (germline): SGHTA, FQGNSA. CDR3 in DNA: TGTGCCAGCAGCTTAATTCAGGGCCCCTCCGGCCATGAGCAGTTCTTC. Encoded protein: CASSLIQGPSGHEQFF.

V is TRBV10-2 and J is TRBJ2-3; TRBD2 matches 7 bases. The germline gives CDR1 WSHSY, CDR2 SAAADI. This CDR3 region has 13 residues. V dropped 6 bases and J dropped 6; count of bases not matched to a gene: 6. The CDR3 sequence is CASSLTSPDTQYF. CDR3 nucleotides: TGCGCCAGCAGCCTGACTAGCCCCGATACGCAGTATTTT.

The rearrangement uses TRBV5-5 and TRBJ2-7; weak D call: TRBD1 (6 bases). Germline-derived CDR1 and CDR2 are SGHKS and YYEKEE (reference sequence). CDR3 length: 13 residues. V was clipped by 2 bases and J by 1 base, with 7 bases between them. For the CDR3, the DNA is TGTGCCAGCAGCTTACAGGGTTCCTACGAGCAGTACTTC. Its protein product is CASSLQGSYEQYF. The complete variable domain, with remaining parts taken from reference TRBV5-5 and TRBJ2-7, reads DAGVTQSPTHLIKTRGQQVTLRCSPISGHKSVSWYQQVLGQGPQFIFQYYEKEERGRGNFPDRFSARQFPNYSSELNVNALLLGDSALYLCASSLQGSYEQYFGPGTRLTVT.

The rearrangement links TRBV5-4 to TRBJ1-4; D is undetermined. V was pared by 3 bases and J by 7 bases, with 10 bases between. The germline V gene has CDR1 SGHNT and CDR2 YYREEE (reference sequence). The CDR3 is 13 amino acids. The CDR3 reads CASSWGGREKLFF. CDR3 nucleotide sequence: TGTGCCAGCAGCTGGGGAGGCCGTGAAAAACTGTTTTTT.

J is TRBJ2-3 and V is TRBV6-5, with D uncertain. This CDR3 has 13 amino acids. Germline CDR1 reads MNHEY; CDR2 reads SVGAGI. The germline V and J ends were trimmed by 4 bases and 4 bases, with 9 bases remaining between them. Here the CDR3 reads CASSSLSADTQYF. CDR3 in DNA: TGTGCCAGCAGTTCCCTCAGTGCAGATACGCAGTATTTT.

This clone was observed once. The chain is built from TRBV7-9 and TRBJ1-5; D remains unclear. Germline-derived CDR1 and CDR2 are SEHNR and FQNEAQ (reference sequence). The CDR3 is 14 amino acids. V lost 5 bases to trimming and J lost 2 bases, with 10 bases between them. Written as DNA, the CDR3 is TGTGCCAGCAGCCCCGAGCGTGGCAATCAGCCCCAGCATTTT. Its protein product is CASSPERGNQPQHF.

The J gene is TRBJ2-1, the V gene TRBV7-2; 12 bases fit TRBD1. Germline CDR1 SGHTA, CDR2 FQGNSA. J gave up 15 bases and V 1 base, and 4 bases lay outside the gene matches. This CDR3 region has 13 residues. The CDR3 sequence is CASSLGGTGGTFF. In nucleotides, the CDR3 is TGTGCCAGCAGCTTAGGCGGGACAGGGGGCACGTTCTTC.

This rearrangement joins TRBV3-1 (or the pseudogene TRBV3-2) to TRBJ2-7; 9 bases map to TRBD2. V was pared by 2 bases and J by 7 bases, with 6 bases of the junction left unmatched. The CDR3 has 14 residues. The germline gives CDR1 LGHDT, CDR2 YNNKEL (reference sequence). CDR3 sequence (DNA): TGTGCCAGCAGCCAACTAGCGGGACCAGGGGAGCAGTACTTC. As protein: CASSQLAGPGEQYF.

This clone was recorded only once. This chain uses TRBV28 with TRBJ2-3, with D uncertain. Germline CDR1 is MDHEN and CDR2 is SYDVKM. This CDR3 is 11 amino acids long. Trimming removed 2 bases at V and 8 bases at J, with 5 bases between. This CDR3 reads CASSLQFTQYF. CDR3 bases: TGTGCCAGCAGTTTACAGTTTACGCAGTATTTT.

This clone is a singleton in its sample. The chain uses TRBV6-4 and TRBJ1-6, with D unresolved. Trimming left V 0 bases short and J 6 bases short, with 9 bases between. Germline assignment: CDR1 MRHNA and CDR2 SNTAGT. The CDR3 runs 15 residues. The CDR3 DNA reads as TGTGCCAGCAGTGACTCGACACCTTTTAATTCACCCCTCCACTTT. It encodes CASSDSTPFNSPLHF.

This sequence joins TRBV29-1 and TRBJ2-1; 9 bases line up with TRBD2. This CDR3 is 15 amino acids long. Germline CDR1 SQVTM, CDR2 ANQGSEA. The V gene end was trimmed by 2 bases and the J gene end by 9 bases; junction bases not matched to a gene: 11. The CDR3 DNA reads as TGCAGCGTTGAAAAACTAGCGGGCCGGTTTGCTGAGCAGTTCTTC. This sequence encodes CSVEKLAGRFAEQFF.

This chain connects TRBV11-3 to TRBJ2-5; D might be TRBD2 (5 bases). Germline V gene sequence: CDR1 SGHNT, CDR2 YENEEA. This CDR3 region has 15 residues. V was clipped by 1 base and J by 2 bases, with 11 bases between them. As DNA, the CDR3 is TGTGCCAGCAGCTTAGGTGGGAGTCGGCAAGAGACCCAGTACTTC. Encoded protein: CASSLGGSRQETQYF.

The V and J genes are TRBV6-2 or TRBV6-3 and TRBJ2-7, with D possibly being TRBD2 (5 bases). Per the germline V gene, CDR1 is MNHEY and CDR2 is SVGEGT. The CDR3 has 13 amino acids. Trimming took off 2 bases at V and 6 bases at J, with 11 bases between the two ends. The CDR3 protein is CASSYGESGEQYF. CDR3 bases: TGTGCCAGCAGTTACGGGGAAAGCGGCGAGCAGTACTTC.

The rearrangement joins TRBV11-2 to TRBJ2-1; a possible D gene is TRBD1 (6 bases). This CDR3 has 12 residues. V dropped 5 bases and J dropped 11 bases, with 13 bases sitting between them. Germline CDR1 SGHAT, CDR2 FQNNGV. The CDR3 protein is CASSMDSFKQFF. In DNA, the CDR3 is TGTGCCAGCAGCATGGACAGCTTTAAGCAGTTCTTC.

The rearrangement links TRBV18 to TRBJ2-7, with 11 bases aligning to TRBD1. This CDR3 spans 14 amino acids. Germline V gene lookup returns CDR1 KGHSH and CDR2 LQKENI. Trimming removed 6 bases from V and 6 bases from J; junction bases left unmatched: 7. The CDR3 spells CASSAGQGVGEQYF. CDR3 nucleotides: TGTGCCAGCTCCGCGGGACAGGGGGTGGGCGAGCAGTACTTC.

This clone has more than one count but fewer than ten. The J gene is TRBJ2-7, the V gene TRBV25-1, with TRBD2 matching over 10 bases. The V and J ends lost 8 bases and 5 bases, in that order; junction bases with no gene match: 9. The CDR3 covers 14 residues. Germline V gene sequence: CDR1 MGHDK, CDR2 SYGVNS. The CDR3 nucleotides read TGTGCCAGCCTCCCCAGCGGGAGGGCCGACGAGCAGTACTTC. This encodes CASLPSGRADEQYF.

The chain carries TRBV7-2 and TRBJ2-3; TRBD2 matches 7 bases. The CDR3 contains 16 residues. The V gene's germline CDR1 is SGHTA and CDR2 FQGNSA. V lost 1 base and J lost 2; bases outside the gene matches: 6. The CDR3 sequence: CASSLGRAGYTDTQYF. The CDR3 DNA reads TGTGCCAGCAGCTTAGGTCGAGCGGGGTACACAGATACGCAGTATTTT.

The CDR3 spells CASRAPAGHTDTQYF. The DNA of the CDR3 is TGTGCCAGCAGGGCCCCAGCGGGGCACACAGATACGCAGTATTTT. The gene calls are TRBV28 and TRBJ2-3; TRBD2 matches 7 bases. The CDR3 extends over 15 amino acids. In germline, CDR1 is MDHEN, CDR2 SYDVKM. V was clipped by 6 bases and J by 2 bases; unmatched bases: 8.

The chain recombines TRBV5-6 with TRBJ2-5; D is perhaps TRBD1 (5 bases). In germline, CDR1 is SGHDT, CDR2 YYEEEE. The V and J ends lost 0 bases and 2 bases respectively, with 8 bases between them. This CDR3 has 14 residues. DNA of the CDR3: TGTGCCAGCAGCTTGGTGACAGCACAAGAGACCCAGTACTTC. It yields the protein CASSLVTAQETQYF.

The CDR3 bases are TGTGCCAGCAGTCTCACGGTCAGGGGAAATTCACCCCTCCACTTT. This encodes CASSLTVRGNSPLHF. The genes are TRBV6-2 or TRBV6-3 and TRBJ1-6; tentatively, D is TRBD1 (6 bases). The CDR3 covers 15 residues. Looked up from germline, CDR1 is MNHEY and CDR2 is SVGEGT. Trimming took 5 bases from V and 7 from J, leaving 15 bases between them.

The rearrangement uses TRBV6-2 or TRBV6-3 and TRBJ1-5; 7 positions match TRBD1. The V gene's germline CDR1 is MNHEY and CDR2 SVGEGT. The CDR3 extends over 16 amino acids. V trimming: 4 bases; J trimming: 1 base; junction bases outside the gene matches: 7. CDR3 region: CASSSRQGHSNQPQHF. The CDR3 coding sequence is TGTGCCAGCAGTTCGAGACAGGGTCACAGCAATCAGCCCCAGCATTTT.

This clone was detected only a few times. The chain couples TRBV5-1 to TRBJ1-1, with D perhaps matching TRBD1 (5 bases). Per germline, CDR1 SGHRS and CDR2 YFSETQ. V shed 5 bases and J shed 3 bases, with 14 bases lying between them. CDR3 length: 14 residues. CDR3 sequence (DNA): TGCGCCAGCAGTCCCGGGCCGGGGGACACTGAAGCTTTCTTT. It specifies CASSPGPGDTEAFF.